A selection of T cell receptor beta chains follows, all from one sample in a study of cytomegalovirus exposure and HLA in healthy donors. Produced via immunoSEQ multiplex PCR; TCRdb's table is partial and in-frame only. Of approximately 150,000 clones listed, roughly 84% are singletons. The sample was PBMCs. All receptors come from a young man in good health and CMV-seronegative. CDR3s include the opening cysteine and the closing phenylalanine or tryptophan. The order of the fields is J gene, D gene, V gene, clone size, CDR3 protein, CDR3 DNA. The D gene is left open where the match is weak. The listing skips clone size in some rows; elsewhere it reads once, few, many or a size class.

TRBJ2-3 | TRBD1 | TRBV7-6 | few | CASSLGTGASDTQYF | TGTGCCAGCAGCCTGGGGACAGGGGCGTCAGATACGCAGTATTTT
TRBJ2-2 | - | TRBV7-2 | - | CASSVDSITGELFF | TGTGCCAGCAGCGTCGACAGTATCACCGGGGAGCTGTTTTTT
TRBJ2-6 | TRBD2 | TRBV9 | - | CASSETSGRPGANVLTF | TGTGCCAGCAGCGAGACTAGCGGGAGGCCTGGGGCCAACGTCCTGACTTTC
TRBJ2-3 | - | TRBV5-6 | - | CASSPMTDGTDTQYF | TGTGCCAGCAGCCCCATGACAGACGGCACAGATACGCAGTATTTT
TRBJ2-3 | TRBD1 | TRBV5-1 | - | CASSEGTGGADTQYF | TGCGCCAGCAGCGAAGGGACAGGGGGCGCAGATACGCAGTATTTT
TRBJ2-7 | TRBD1 | TRBV27 | - | CASSLTGPGEQYF | TGTGCCAGCAGTTTGACAGGGCCGGGGGAGCAGTACTTC
TRBJ2-1 | - | TRBV5-1 | - | CASSFGTSPVNEQFF | TGCGCCAGCAGCTTCGGGACATCTCCTGTCAATGAGCAGTTCTTC
TRBJ2-7 | TRBD1 | TRBV19 | - | CASRRFGDRLGEQYF | TGTGCCAGTAGGAGGTTTGGGGACAGACTTGGCGAGCAGTACTTC
TRBJ1-1 | TRBD1 | TRBV5-1 | - | CASSSGTGLFNTEAFF | TGCGCCAGCAGTTCCGGGACAGGGCTTTTTAACACTGAAGCTTTCTTT
TRBJ1-5 | - | TRBV6-6 | - | CASSYSSSVDQPQHF | TGTGCCAGCAGTTACTCCTCAAGTGTAGATCAGCCCCAGCATTTT